The present entry profiles one T cell receptor beta chain with its context. The target antigen is unknown. Since a far larger clone is one base different, this is likely a read error. This sample also contains other DNA sequences that code for the same CDR3. Measured with immunoSEQ multiplex PCR; TCRdb has only the in-frame clones, and not every one. This sample yields about 1.1 million clones, of which approximately 77% are seen a single time; 0.89% belongs to the top ten. This entry comes from a study of shared clonotypes between healthy human individuals. General observations from the study: Researchers sampled blood only, noting tissue repertoires likely differ.

The CDR3 contains 14 residues. Germline V lookup: CDR1 SQVTM, CDR2 ANQGSEA. This receptor was identified in a man aged 18 to 29 in good health. Some clones in this sample may be carry-over from other donors' samples. Sequencing input: memory CD4+ T cells from PBMCs. As for subset: CD45RA-negative fraction. V is TRBV29-1 and J is TRBJ2-3; 7 nucleotides match TRBD2. As DNA, the CDR3 is TGCAGCGTTGAATCTGCGGGACTACAAGATACGCAGTACTTT. This encodes CSVESAGLQDTQYF.